One and the same sample provided the 23 T cell receptor beta chains below, sequenced in a study of T-cell memory formation after mild COVID-19. A single record per CDR3 protein comes from TCRdb applying MiXCR to the 5' RACE reads. The sample gives around 320,000 distinct CDR3 sequences, over 11% of which show up once; over 20% is in the top ten. The sample consisted of PBMCs or a T cell subset sorted from them (not recorded which). These receptors all stem from a man between 18 and 29 years old who had mild COVID-19 (a few samples of this study predate the infection). Cell type and time point are not known.

The chain employs TRBV11-2 and TRBJ2-1; 7 bases line up with TRBD2. Per germline, CDR1 SGHAT and CDR2 FQNNGV. Trimming at V came to 6 bases and at J to 3 bases, leaving 5 bases not matched to a gene. The CDR3 extends over 14 amino acids. In nucleotides, the CDR3 is TGTGCCAGCAGTGCCCTAGCGGACTACAATGAGCAGTTCTTC. This gives the protein CASSALADYNEQFF. Variable domain in full (rest from reference TRBV11-2 and TRBJ2-1): EAGVAQSPRYKIIEKRQSVAFWCNPISGHATLYWYQQILGQGPKLLIQFQNNGVVDDSQLPKDRFSAERLKGVDSTLKIQPAKLEDSAVYLCASSALADYNEQFFGPGTRLTVL.

This clonotype was counted a few times. The rearrangement uses TRBV13 and TRBJ2-6, with D perhaps TRBD2 (5 bases). The V end was cut by 5 bases, the J end by 1 base, with 9 bases between. The CDR3 has 15 residues. Germline CDR1 PRHDT, CDR2 FYEKMQ (reference sequence). CDR3 loop: CASSPTSSGANVLTF. DNA for the CDR3: TGTGCCAGCAGCCCAACTAGTTCTGGGGCCAACGTCCTGACTTTC.

This clonotype was observed many times. This sequence joins TRBV23-1 and TRBJ2-7, with unresolved D. TRBV23-1 is sorted into the ORF group, with uncertain function. The CDR3 extends over 11 amino acids. V lost 4 bases, J lost 5 bases, and 6 bases lay in between. DNA of the CDR3: TGCGCCAGCAGTCGGAAGGACGAGCAGTACGTC. It codes for CASSRKDEQYV.

V is TRBV5-1 and J is TRBJ2-1; the match to TRBD2 covers 10 bases. With 2 bases clipped from V and 9 bases from J, the junction kept 8 bases outside the gene matches. The germline CDR1 and CDR2 sequences are SGHRS and YFSETQ. CDR3 length: 15 amino acids. The CDR3 is CASSFGPSGGGEQFF. The CDR3 DNA is TGCGCCAGCAGCTTTGGTCCTAGCGGGGGTGGTGAGCAGTTCTTC.

V and J are TRBV7-6 and TRBJ1-4; the D gene is possibly TRBD1 (6 bases). The ends were cut back, 5 bases at V and 8 bases at J, with 12 bases in the middle. Germline values: CDR1 SGHVS, CDR2 FNYEAQ. The length of the CDR3 is 13 residues. CDR3 coding DNA: TGTGCCAGCAGCCCACAGGGTTACGAAAAACTGTTTTTT. Amino acids: CASSPQGYEKLFF.

The rearrangement joins TRBV24-1 to TRBJ2-5; D uncertain. The CDR3 contains 14 residues. The germline gives CDR1 KGHDR, CDR2 SFDVKD. The V end was cut by 0 bases, the J end by 5 bases, with 9 bases between. For the CDR3, the DNA is TGTGCCACCAGTGATTTGCTCGCCGGGGAGACCCAGTACTTC. It translates to CATSDLLAGETQYF.

The V and J genes are TRBV12-3 or TRBV12-4 and TRBJ1-2, with a weak D call TRBD1 (6 bases). The length of the CDR3 is 15 residues. V was clipped by 3 bases and J by 4 bases, with 15 bases between them. CDR3 bases: TGTGCCAGCAGTTTGCGGGGGGCCAGGTTCTATGGCTACACCTTC. Amino acid sequence: CASSLRGARFYGYTF.

The chain has TRBV12-3 or TRBV12-4 and TRBJ2-5, with 8 positions matching TRBD1. V gave up 3 bases and J gave up 4 bases; unmatched junction bases: 4. The length of the CDR3 is 14 residues. Here the CDR3 reads CASSFPTGVETQYF. Here the CDR3 DNA reads TGTGCCAGCAGTTTCCCGACAGGGGTAGAGACCCAGTACTTC.

The chain employs TRBV6-5 and TRBJ2-1; 16 bases are a match to TRBD2. Germline loops: CDR1 MNHEY, CDR2 SVGAGI. The CDR3 runs 16 residues. The V gene end was trimmed by 0 bases and the J gene end by 7 bases; junction bases not matched to a gene: 0. CDR3 nucleotides: TGTGCCAGCAGTTACTCGGGACTAGCGGGGGGGAATGAGCAGTTCTTC. Translation: CASSYSGLAGGNEQFF.

The J gene is TRBJ1-1, the V gene TRBV5-4; no definite D call. The V end was cut by 0 bases, the J end by 4 bases, with 4 bases between. Germline V gene sequence: CDR1 SGHNT, CDR2 YYREEE (reference sequence). This CDR3 comprises 12 residues. The CDR3 sequence is CASSLDSTEAFF. The CDR3 nucleotides read TGTGCCAGCAGCTTGGACTCCACTGAAGCTTTCTTT.

This clonotype was counted a few times. The V gene is TRBV7-9, the J gene TRBJ2-3, with D possibly being TRBD2 (6 bases). The CDR3 is 16 amino acids. CDR1 is SEHNR and CDR2 is FQNEAQ in the germline V gene (reference sequence). The V and J ends lost 6 bases and 0 bases respectively, with 16 bases between them. CDR3 DNA sequence: TGTGCCAGCAGTGCCCTGTCCCGGGGGAGCACAGATACGCAGTATTTT. This codes for CASSALSRGSTDTQYF.

The chain combines TRBV12-3 or TRBV12-4 with TRBJ1-2; 9 bases align to TRBD1. J gave up 8 bases and V 2 bases, and 24 bases lay outside the gene matches. The CDR3 length is 20 residues. This CDR3 is CASSLRGPGQGIDHYFGYTF. The CDR3 DNA is TGTGCCAGCAGTTTAAGGGGACCGGGACAGGGAATTGATCATTATTTCGGCTACACCTTC.

V and J are TRBV6-5 and TRBJ2-7; D perhaps matches TRBD2 (5 bases). Deletions cut 6 bases from V and 0 bases from J, with 12 bases between. The CDR3 loop spans 14 amino acids. The germline CDR1 and CDR2 sequences are MNHEY and SVGAGI. The CDR3 region has the DNA TGTGCCAGCAGCCTCGGACGGGGCTCCTACGAGCAGTACGTC. Translation: CASSLGRGSYEQYV.

The rearrangement joins TRBV7-2 to TRBJ2-5, with D uncertain. In germline, CDR1 is SGHTA, CDR2 FQGNSA. There are 13 residues in the CDR3. V lost 1 base and J lost 5, with 8 bases in between. The CDR3 here is CASSLVFGETQYF. The CDR3 DNA is TGTGCCAGCAGCTTAGTGTTCGGCGAGACCCAGTACTTC.

The sample holds many counts of this clonotype. The rearrangement joins TRBV12-3 or TRBV12-4 to TRBJ2-7; D gene uncertain. V was cut by 6 bases and J by 3 bases, with 9 bases left in between. This CDR3 is built from 12 residues. DNA of the CDR3: TGTGCCAGCAGCCCTAACTACTACGAGCAGTACGTC. The encoded protein is CASSPNYYEQYV.

In DNA form, the CDR3 reads TGCGCCAGCAGCTTGGGGACTCTAGATACGCAGTATTTT. Translated: CASSLGTLDTQYF. The rearrangement uses TRBV4-1 and TRBJ2-3; a possible D gene is TRBD2 (6 bases). The V and J ends lost 5 bases and 5 bases respectively, with 11 bases between them. This CDR3 is 13 amino acids long. Germline V gene data show CDR1 as MGHRA and CDR2 as YSYEKL.

This chain uses TRBV12-3 or TRBV12-4 with TRBJ2-1, with 7 positions matching TRBD1. The CDR3 length is 12 residues. V lost 6 bases to trimming and J lost 7 bases; unmatched junction nucleotides: 3. This CDR3 is CASSGQVNEQFF. In nucleotides, the CDR3 is TGTGCCAGCAGCGGACAGGTTAATGAGCAGTTCTTC.

This clonotype showed up just a few times. This sequence joins TRBV12-3 or TRBV12-4 and TRBJ2-5; 11 bases align to TRBD2. The CDR3 runs 18 residues. The V segment lost 7 bases and the J segment 0 bases; nucleotides outside the gene matches: 13. CDR3 residues: CASTNRASGGSYQETQYF. The CDR3 DNA reads TGTGCCAGCACCAACCGGGCTAGCGGGGGGTCCTACCAAGAGACCCAGTACTTC.

The chain has TRBV7-9 and TRBJ2-3, with 9 bases lining up with TRBD2. The CDR3 extends over 17 amino acids. With 2 bases clipped from V and 5 bases from J, the junction kept 11 bases outside the gene matches. Looked up from germline, CDR1 is SEHNR and CDR2 is FQNEAQ (reference sequence). DNA of the CDR3: TGTGCCAGCAGCTTACCCCCTCCGGGTAGCGGGGGAGATACGCAGTATTTT. Amino acids: CASSLPPPGSGGDTQYF.

The V and J genes are TRBV10-3 and TRBJ1-1; 7 bases agree with TRBD1. CDR3 length equals 14 residues. Germline CDR1 reads ENHRY; CDR2 reads SYGVKD. V lost 8 bases and J lost 3; bases outside the gene matches: 9. The CDR3 protein is CAISRTGKDTEAFF. DNA for the CDR3: TGTGCCATCTCCCGGACAGGAAAGGACACTGAAGCTTTCTTT.

At least ten counts were recorded for this clonotype. The chain employs TRBV11-2 and TRBJ2-7; 7 nucleotides agree with TRBD1. V gave up 5 bases and J gave up 2 bases; unmatched junction bases: 9. From germline, CDR1 is SGHAT and CDR2 FQNNGV. The CDR3 is 15 residues long. CDR3 sequence: CASSVGTAAAYEQYF. CDR3 nucleotide sequence: TGTGCCAGCAGCGTCGGGACAGCGGCAGCCTACGAGCAGTACTTC. Full variable domain (outside the CDR3, taken from reference TRBV11-2 and TRBJ2-7): EAGVAQSPRYKIIEKRQSVAFWCNPISGHATLYWYQQILGQGPKLLIQFQNNGVVDDSQLPKDRFSAERLKGVDSTLKIQPAKLEDSAVYLCASSVGTAAAYEQYFGPGTRLTVT.

This clonotype has just a few counts. This rearrangement joins TRBV29-1 to TRBJ2-2, with D hard to call. The CDR3 is 13 amino acids. The germline V gene has CDR1 SQVTM and CDR2 ANQGSEA. Trimming left V 2 bases short and J 1 base short, with 5 bases between. This CDR3 is CSVEPQNTGELFF. The DNA for the CDR3 is TGCAGCGTTGAACCCCAGAACACCGGGGAGCTGTTTTTT.

This clonotype was observed a few times. The chain links TRBV5-5 to TRBJ1-6; D unresolved. Germline V gene lookup returns CDR1 SGHKS and CDR2 YYEKEE (reference sequence). The CDR3 extends over 15 amino acids. V shed 1 base and J shed 7 bases, with 12 bases lying between them. The DNA of the CDR3 is TGTGCCAGCAGCTTGCAGCCGGGGAGGAATTCACCCCTCCACTTT. Translated: CASSLQPGRNSPLHF.